This T cell receptor beta chain was recorded in a study of blood T cell repertoires in COVID-19. About the study: In each case, the material was cDNA or gDNA derived from T cells, B-cell-depleted T cells, or PBMCs.

Original processing methods: Reference gene primer amplification gave nucleated cell count estimates. The protocol was immunoSEQ multiplex PCR, while the TCRdb copy is restricted to in-frame clones and leaves out a portion. D and trimming come from the DNA, and the V and J calls and clone size come from that table. Here the sample spans roughly 380,000 clones, more than 85% being singletons. After removal of 10 bases from V and 0 bases from J, the junction contained 7 bases not matched to a gene. The length of the CDR3 is 14 residues. Germline lookup yields CDR1 ENHRY and CDR2 SYGVKD. Participants had their cohort set by participant-reported clinical history.

The gene calls are TRBV10-3 and TRBJ2-3; 7 bases align to TRBD2. This TCR derives from a woman between 25 and 40 years old who had recovered from COVID-19. Material for sequencing was PBMCs or T cells enriched from blood (not recorded which). The CDR3 DNA reads as TGTGCCACAGGGAGCGGGGAGAGCACAGATACGCAGTATTTT. Translated, it gives CATGSGESTDTQYF.